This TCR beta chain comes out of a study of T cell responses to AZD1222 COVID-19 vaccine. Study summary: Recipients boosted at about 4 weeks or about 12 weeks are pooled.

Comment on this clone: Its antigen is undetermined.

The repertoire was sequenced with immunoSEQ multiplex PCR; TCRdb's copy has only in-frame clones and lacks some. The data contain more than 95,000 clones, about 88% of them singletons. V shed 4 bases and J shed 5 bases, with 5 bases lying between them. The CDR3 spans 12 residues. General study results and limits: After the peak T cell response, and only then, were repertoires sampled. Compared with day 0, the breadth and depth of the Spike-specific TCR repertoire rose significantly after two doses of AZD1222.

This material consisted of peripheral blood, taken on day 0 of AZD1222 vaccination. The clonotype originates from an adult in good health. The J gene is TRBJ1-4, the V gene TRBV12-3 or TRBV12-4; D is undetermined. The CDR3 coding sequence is TGTGCCAGCAGTTGGAGGAATGAAAAACTGTTTTTT. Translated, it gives CASSWRNEKLFF.